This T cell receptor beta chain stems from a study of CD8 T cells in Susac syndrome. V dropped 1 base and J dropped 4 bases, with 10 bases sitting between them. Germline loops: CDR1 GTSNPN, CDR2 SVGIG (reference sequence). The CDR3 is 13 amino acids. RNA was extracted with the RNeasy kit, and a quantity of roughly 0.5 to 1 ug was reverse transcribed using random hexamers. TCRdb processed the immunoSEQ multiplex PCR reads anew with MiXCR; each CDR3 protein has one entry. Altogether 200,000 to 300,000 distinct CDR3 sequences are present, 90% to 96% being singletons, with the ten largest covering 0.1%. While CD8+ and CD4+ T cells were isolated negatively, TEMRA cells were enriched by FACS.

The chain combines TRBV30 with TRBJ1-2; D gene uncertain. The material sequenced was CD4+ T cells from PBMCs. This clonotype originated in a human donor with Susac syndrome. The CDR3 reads CAWSGRLGYGYTF. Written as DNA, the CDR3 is TGTGCCTGGAGTGGCCGCCTCGGCTATGGCTACACCTTC.